Below, 10 T cell receptor beta chains from the same sample are listed, as sequenced in a study of CD8+ T cells in alopecia areata. Treatment reported: oral pan-JAK inhibitor, 5-10 mg twice daily. cDNA reverse transcribed from extracted RNA served as the sequencing template. This table comes from immunoSEQ multiplex PCR, and its TCRdb copy is limited to in-frame clones, with some not included. The sample carries 170,000 or so clones, around half recorded once. The sample consisted of CD8+ T cells sorted from blood, taken at week 24, from a patient treated with tofacitinib. Receptors originate from a human donor with alopecia areata.

The chain carries TRBV27 and TRBJ1-2; no firm D call. Looked up from germline, CDR1 is MNHEY and CDR2 is SMNVEV (reference sequence). The CDR3 spans 15 residues. Trimming took 5 bases from V and 3 from J, leaving 16 bases between them. The CDR3 DNA follows: TGTGCCAGCAGTCTAACCATCCGGGGTGACTATGGCTACACCTTC. Translated, it gives CASSLTIRGDYGYTF.

V is TRBV5-6 and J is TRBJ2-1, with 10 bases lining up with TRBD1. V gave up 2 bases and J gave up 7 bases; unmatched junction bases: 3. Germline V gives CDR1 SGHDT, CDR2 YYEEEE. This CDR3 region has 14 residues. The chain's CDR3 is CASSLGTGVNEQFF. The CDR3 DNA is TGTGCCAGCAGCTTAGGGACAGGGGTAAATGAGCAGTTCTTC.

This clone was counted a few times. The chain carries TRBV5-6 and TRBJ2-3; D gene ambiguous. Germline CDR1 SGHDT, CDR2 YYEEEE. The germline V and J ends were trimmed by 0 bases and 2 bases, with 16 bases remaining between them. The CDR3 is 17 amino acids. In nucleotides, the CDR3 is TGTGCCAGCAGCTTGGGTTTCGACGACTCTAACACAGATACGCAGTATTTT. Its protein is CASSLGFDDSNTDTQYF. Based on the CDR3 plus reference TRBV5-6 and TRBJ2-3, the full variable domain is DAGVTQSPTHLIKTRGQQVTLRCSPKSGHDTVSWYQQALGQGPQFIFQYYEEEERQRGNFPDRFSGHQFPNYSSELNVNALLLGDSALYLCASSLGFDDSNTDTQYFGPGTRLTVL.

The rearrangement links TRBV11-2 to TRBJ2-7; 7 positions match TRBD1. Germline V CDR1 and CDR2: SGHAT, FQNNGV. V shed 0 bases, J shed 5 bases, and the junction held 1 base outside the gene matches. The CDR3 runs 13 residues. The CDR3 reads CASSLDDRDEQYF. The CDR3 DNA reads TGTGCCAGCAGCTTAGATGACAGGGACGAGCAGTACTTC.

The chain links TRBV29-1 to TRBJ2-7; a weak D match, TRBD1 (5 bases). Trimming took off 6 bases at V and 5 bases at J, with 20 bases between the two ends. The CDR3 runs 14 residues. The germline V gene has CDR1 SQVTM and CDR2 ANQGSEA. Written as DNA, the CDR3 is TGCAGCGTCTCCGACAGCTCCAACTTTGACGAGCAGTACTTC. It codes for CSVSDSSNFDEQYF.

This clone has a handful of counts. This rearrangement joins TRBV4-1 to TRBJ2-1, with D perhaps matching TRBD1 or TRBD2 (5 bases each). Deletions cut 0 bases from V and 15 bases from J, with 15 bases between. The CDR3 covers 13 residues. Germline loops: CDR1 MGHRA, CDR2 YSYEKL. The CDR3 protein is CASSQEGTTDWFF. The CDR3, as DNA: TGCGCCAGCAGCCAAGAGGGGACCACTGACTGGTTCTTC.

This chain joins TRBV30 and TRBJ2-7; 9 bases match TRBD2. V lost 1 base to trimming and J lost 6 bases; unmatched junction nucleotides: 4. The CDR3 consists of 13 residues. Germline lookup yields CDR1 GTSNPN and CDR2 SVGIG (reference sequence). This chain's CDR3 is CAWSGTSDLEQYF. The CDR3 nucleotides read TGTGCCTGGAGTGGGACTAGCGATCTCGAGCAGTACTTC. The full variable domain, rest sourced from reference TRBV30 and TRBJ2-7, is SQTIHQWPATLVQPVGSPLSLECTVEGTSNPNLYWYRQAAGRGLQLLFYSVGIGQISSEVPQNLSASRPQDRQFILSSKKLLLSDSGFYLCAWSGTSDLEQYFGPGTRLTVT.

This clone was seen only a few times. V usage is TRBV2 and J usage is TRBJ1-1; D gene uncertain. Germline CDR1 reads SNHLY; CDR2 reads FYNNEI. Trimming cost V 4 bases and J 1 base, with 13 bases left between them. The CDR3 consists of 15 residues. Here the CDR3 reads CASSVVRAENTEAFF. CDR3 nucleotide sequence: TGTGCCAGCAGTGTAGTACGGGCAGAGAACACTGAAGCTTTCTTT.

The chain carries TRBV10-2 and TRBJ2-2; D is unresolved. The CDR3 runs 15 residues. The germline CDR1 and CDR2 sequences are WSHSY and SAAADI. The V and J ends lost 2 bases and 0 bases respectively, with 7 bases between them. The DNA of the CDR3 is TGCGCCAGCAGTGAGACAGATCCGAACACCGGGGAGCTGTTTTTT. Its protein product is CASSETDPNTGELFF.

The J gene is TRBJ1-1, the V gene TRBV27, with TRBD1 as a possible D gene (6 bases). In germline, CDR1 is MNHEY, CDR2 SMNVEV (reference sequence). V was cut by 6 bases and J by 1 base, with 6 bases left in between. The CDR3 is 12 residues long. CDR3 sequence: CASRTGNTEAFF. The DNA of the CDR3 is TGTGCCAGCAGGACAGGGAACACTGAAGCTTTCTTT.